This TCR beta chain was recovered during a study of spatial heterogeneity in lung cancer. The time point here: sample taken at primary tumor resection. V was shortened by 3 bases and J by 0 bases, with 14 bases between the two germline ends. There are 16 residues in the CDR3. Germline assignment: CDR1 SGDLS and CDR2 YYNGEE. TCRdb analysed the 5' RACE reads with MiXCR anew, one entry per CDR3 protein. The repertoire has about 22,000 distinct CDR3 sequences, just under 6% of them found once; the top ten carry roughly 36%. This clonotype has ten or more counts. This chain connects TRBV9 to TRBJ2-3; D tentatively fits TRBD1 or TRBD2 (6 bases each). This sample comprised PBMCs, obtained at surgery. The receptor was derived from a male donor with early-stage non-small cell lung cancer. CDR3 coding DNA: TGTGCCAGCAGCGCAAGGGGGGACCGAAGCACAGATACGCAGTATTTT. Translating gives CASSARGDRSTDTQYF.